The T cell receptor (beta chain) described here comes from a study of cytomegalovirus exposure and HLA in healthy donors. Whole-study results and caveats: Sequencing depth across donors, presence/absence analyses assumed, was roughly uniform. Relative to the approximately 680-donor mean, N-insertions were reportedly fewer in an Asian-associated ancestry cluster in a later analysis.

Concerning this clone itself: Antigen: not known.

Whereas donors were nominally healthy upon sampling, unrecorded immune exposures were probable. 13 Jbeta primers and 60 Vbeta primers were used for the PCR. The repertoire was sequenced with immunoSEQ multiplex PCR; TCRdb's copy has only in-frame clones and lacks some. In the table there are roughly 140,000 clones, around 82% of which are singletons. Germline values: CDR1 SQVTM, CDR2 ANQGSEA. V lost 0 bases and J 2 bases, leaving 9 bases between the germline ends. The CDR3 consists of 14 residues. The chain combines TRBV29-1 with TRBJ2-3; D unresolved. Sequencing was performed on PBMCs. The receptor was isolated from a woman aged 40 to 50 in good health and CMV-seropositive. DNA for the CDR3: TGCAGCGTTGAAGATCTGGCCGTCACAGATACGCAGTATTTT. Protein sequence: CSVEDLAVTDTQYF.